The sequence of this T cell receptor (beta chain) was determined in a study of shared clonotypes between healthy human individuals. From germline, CDR1 is MNHNS and CDR2 SASEGT. This CDR3 is 15 amino acids long. Only in-frame clones appear in the TCRdb table, and some are missing; sequencing was by immunoSEQ multiplex PCR. The data contain some 470,000 clones, 60% to 85% of them singletons. In the case of this clone: The antigen remains undetermined. This could be a read error, since a much larger clone is one nucleotide away.

Study-level results: Clonotype sharing across donors was expected to vary with sequencing depth.

The TCR comes from a woman between 40 and 55 years old in good health. Some clones in this sample may be carry-over from other donors' samples. Sequenced: PBMCs. This chain links TRBV6-1 with TRBJ2-6; possible D gene TRBD1, 5 bases. The CDR3 DNA reads TGTGCCAGCAGTCCCGAAATCTCTGGGGCCAACGCCCTGACTTTC. Its translation is CASSPEISGANALTF.